These T cell receptor beta chains were read from a single sample in a study of OX40 agonist ivuxolimab in advanced cancers. Libraries were prepared by immunoSEQ multiplex PCR; TCRdb keeps only in-frame clonotypes and omits some of them. The sample has 50,000 to 65,000 clones, approximately 88% seen once. Sequencing used CD4+ or CD8+ T cells sorted from blood, obtained in a trial of the OX40 agonist ivuxolimab. All receptors come from an adult with an advanced solid tumor such as melanoma, head and neck, liver or kidney cancer. Each CDR3 is given with its conserved first and last residue. Each record gives: D gene, J gene, V gene, clone size, CDR3 protein, CDR3 DNA. The D gene is left open where the match is weak. Size is stated for part of the rows, as once, few or many counts, or as a class when the clone is expanded.

d_gene: -; j_gene: TRBJ2-5; v_gene: TRBV2; abundance: -; CDR3aa: CASRQGGATQYF; CDR3nt: TGTGCCAGCAGACAGGGGGGGGCGACCCAGTACTTC
d_gene: -; j_gene: TRBJ2-2; v_gene: TRBV5-8; abundance: -; CDR3aa: CASSRQMNTGELFF; CDR3nt: TGTGCCAGCAGTAGACAGATGAACACCGGGGAGCTGTTTTTT
d_gene: TRBD2; j_gene: TRBJ2-7; v_gene: TRBV29-1; abundance: -; CDR3aa: CSVARTSVGDEQYF; CDR3nt: TGCAGCGTTGCTAGGACTAGCGTCGGGGACGAGCAGTACTTC
d_gene: -; j_gene: TRBJ2-7; v_gene: TRBV5-4; abundance: -; CDR3aa: CASSWGYEQYF; CDR3nt: TGTGCCAGCAGCTGGGGCTACGAGCAGTACTTC
d_gene: -; j_gene: TRBJ1-2; v_gene: TRBV6-5; abundance: -; CDR3aa: CASSSPRAGNYGYTF; CDR3nt: TGTGCCAGCAGCTCCCCCAGGGCGGGCAACTATGGCTACACCTTC
d_gene: -; j_gene: TRBJ1-1; v_gene: TRBV11-3; abundance: -; CDR3aa: CASSLAGSYTEAFF; CDR3nt: TGTGCCAGCAGCTTAGCTGGGAGCTACACTGAAGCTTTCTTT
d_gene: -; j_gene: TRBJ2-7; v_gene: TRBV10-3; abundance: -; CDR3aa: CAISESTSQYF; CDR3nt: TGTGCCATCAGTGAGTCGACGTCCCAGTACTTC
d_gene: TRBD1; j_gene: TRBJ2-1; v_gene: TRBV10-3; abundance: -; CDR3aa: CANRDRGLDEQFF; CDR3nt: TGTGCCAACCGGGACAGGGGTCTCGATGAGCAGTTCTTC
d_gene: TRBD1; j_gene: TRBJ1-2; v_gene: TRBV6-1; abundance: -; CDR3aa: CASSPMGQGKYTF; CDR3nt: TGTGCCAGCAGTCCCATGGGACAGGGAAAATACACCTTC
d_gene: TRBD1; j_gene: TRBJ2-1; v_gene: TRBV6-1; abundance: -; CDR3aa: CASSEAGTGGNNEQFF; CDR3nt: TGTGCCAGCAGTGAGGCCGGGACAGGGGGTAACAATGAGCAGTTCTTC
d_gene: -; j_gene: TRBJ2-1; v_gene: TRBV7-9; abundance: -; CDR3aa: CASSFINEQFF; CDR3nt: TGTGCCAGCAGCTTCATTAATGAGCAGTTCTTC
d_gene: -; j_gene: TRBJ2-3; v_gene: TRBV30; abundance: -; CDR3aa: CAWSVGRDTQYF; CDR3nt: TGTGCCTGGAGTGTAGGACGCGATACGCAGTATTTT
d_gene: -; j_gene: TRBJ2-1; v_gene: TRBV2; abundance: -; CDR3aa: CASNHNEQFF; CDR3nt: TGTGCCAGCAACCACAATGAGCAGTTCTTC
d_gene: -; j_gene: TRBJ2-1; v_gene: TRBV5-1; abundance: -; CDR3aa: CASSLRDSSIYNEQFF; CDR3nt: TGCGCCAGCAGCCTCCGGGACTCTTCAATCTACAATGAGCAGTTCTTC
d_gene: TRBD2; j_gene: TRBJ2-7; v_gene: TRBV19; abundance: -; CDR3aa: CASSKKGTSGSSYEQYF; CDR3nt: TGTGCCAGTAGTAAGAAAGGGACTAGCGGGAGCTCCTACGAGCAGTACTTC
d_gene: -; j_gene: TRBJ2-2; v_gene: TRBV2; abundance: -; CDR3aa: CASRETSDIGELFF; CDR3nt: TGTGCCAGCAGAGAAACTAGTGATATCGGGGAGCTGTTTTTT
d_gene: -; j_gene: TRBJ1-6; v_gene: TRBV28; abundance: -; CDR3aa: CASSFRPRGDSPLHF; CDR3nt: TGTGCCAGCAGTTTCAGGCCCCGGGGAGATTCACCCCTCCACTTT
d_gene: -; j_gene: TRBJ1-1; v_gene: TRBV6-5; abundance: -; CDR3aa: CASSYTYGQRNTEAFF; CDR3nt: TGTGCCAGCAGTTACACCTACGGACAGAGGAACACTGAAGCTTTCTTT
d_gene: TRBD1; j_gene: TRBJ1-4; v_gene: TRBV27; abundance: -; CDR3aa: CASRRLGGLEEKLFF; CDR3nt: TGTGCCAGCAGGCGCCTAGGGGGCTTGGAGGAAAAACTGTTTTTT
d_gene: TRBD2; j_gene: TRBJ2-1; v_gene: TRBV19; abundance: -; CDR3aa: CASSIPSSGRSNEQFF; CDR3nt: TGTGCCAGTAGTATTCCTTCTAGCGGGAGAAGCAATGAGCAGTTCTTC
d_gene: TRBD1; j_gene: TRBJ2-7; v_gene: TRBV10-3; abundance: -; CDR3aa: CAISDRTGDTYEQYF; CDR3nt: TGTGCCATCAGTGATAGGACAGGCGATACCTACGAGCAGTACTTC
d_gene: TRBD2; j_gene: TRBJ2-1; v_gene: TRBV28; abundance: -; CDR3aa: CASSLTLAGGNEQFF; CDR3nt: TGTGCCAGCAGTTTAACCCTAGCGGGAGGTAATGAGCAGTTCTTC
d_gene: TRBD2; j_gene: TRBJ2-1; v_gene: TRBV19; abundance: -; CDR3aa: CASSIGREAPYNEQFF; CDR3nt: TGTGCCAGTAGTATCGGCCGGGAGGCCCCCTACAATGAGCAGTTCTTC
d_gene: -; j_gene: TRBJ2-3; v_gene: TRBV30; abundance: -; CDR3aa: CAWSVGAGRTDTQYF; CDR3nt: TGTGCCTGGAGTGTAGGGGCAGGGAGAACAGATACGCAGTATTTT
d_gene: -; j_gene: TRBJ1-2; v_gene: TRBV2; abundance: -; CDR3aa: CASSESGLFGYTF; CDR3nt: TGTGCCAGCAGTGAATCGGGGCTTTTTGGCTACACCTTC
d_gene: TRBD2; j_gene: TRBJ2-5; v_gene: TRBV5-1; abundance: -; CDR3aa: CASSKGLAEETQYF; CDR3nt: TGCGCCAGCAGCAAGGGACTAGCGGAAGAGACCCAGTACTTC
d_gene: TRBD2; j_gene: TRBJ2-5; v_gene: TRBV6-6; abundance: -; CDR3aa: CASSSPGLGQETQYF; CDR3nt: TGTGCCAGCAGTTCTCCGGGACTAGGGCAAGAGACCCAGTACTTC
d_gene: -; j_gene: TRBJ1-2; v_gene: TRBV28; abundance: -; CDR3aa: CASSDTAYGYTF; CDR3nt: TGTGCCAGCAGCGATACAGCGTATGGCTACACCTTC
d_gene: -; j_gene: TRBJ2-3; v_gene: TRBV5-1; abundance: -; CDR3aa: CASSLYTRLTDTQYF; CDR3nt: TGCGCCAGCAGCTTGTACACCCGACTCACAGATACGCAGTATTTT
d_gene: TRBD2; j_gene: TRBJ2-2; v_gene: TRBV19; abundance: -; CDR3aa: CASRRTSGDTGELFF; CDR3nt: TGTGCCAGTAGGCGGACTAGCGGGGACACCGGGGAGCTGTTTTTT
d_gene: -; j_gene: TRBJ2-1; v_gene: TRBV7-9; abundance: -; CDR3aa: CASSLSGSGQFF; CDR3nt: TGTGCCAGCAGCCTGTCAGGGTCGGGGCAGTTCTTC
d_gene: -; j_gene: TRBJ2-5; v_gene: TRBV10-3; abundance: -; CDR3aa: CAISEGLQETQYF; CDR3nt: TGTGCCATCAGTGAGGGACTTCAAGAGACCCAGTACTTC
d_gene: TRBD1; j_gene: TRBJ1-2; v_gene: TRBV6-1; abundance: -; CDR3aa: CASSQTGGAYGYTF; CDR3nt: TGTGCCAGCAGCCAGACAGGGGGCGCTTATGGCTACACCTTC
d_gene: TRBD1; j_gene: TRBJ1-5; v_gene: TRBV7-2; abundance: once; CDR3aa: CASSLEAGGLQPQHF; CDR3nt: TGTGCCAGCAGCTTAGAGGCAGGGGGCTTGCAGCCCCAGCATTTT
d_gene: -; j_gene: TRBJ2-5; v_gene: TRBV18; abundance: -; CDR3aa: CASSPNVQGTQETQYF; CDR3nt: TGTGCCAGCTCACCAAACGTCCAGGGCACCCAAGAGACCCAGTACTTC
d_gene: -; j_gene: TRBJ2-3; v_gene: TRBV11-2; abundance: -; CDR3aa: CASSTGTAAGTQYF; CDR3nt: TGTGCCAGCAGCACTGGGACGGCGGCAGGTACGCAGTATTTT
d_gene: -; j_gene: TRBJ1-3; v_gene: TRBV11-2; abundance: -; CDR3aa: CASSLEGRVNTIYF; CDR3nt: TGTGCCAGCAGCTTAGAGGGAAGGGTAAACACCATATATTTT
d_gene: TRBD2; j_gene: TRBJ2-7; v_gene: TRBV6-1; abundance: -; CDR3aa: CASSENWLADYEQYF; CDR3nt: TGTGCCAGCAGTGAAAATTGGCTAGCGGACTACGAGCAGTACTTC
d_gene: TRBD2; j_gene: TRBJ2-1; v_gene: TRBV7-9; abundance: -; CDR3aa: CASSPGLAETDEQFF; CDR3nt: TGTGCCAGCAGCCCGGGACTAGCGGAGACGGATGAGCAGTTCTTC
d_gene: -; j_gene: TRBJ1-1; v_gene: TRBV5-4; abundance: -; CDR3aa: CASSNSGALNTEAFF; CDR3nt: TGTGCCAGCAGCAACTCAGGGGCGCTGAACACTGAAGCTTTCTTT
d_gene: -; j_gene: TRBJ1-4; v_gene: TRBV5-4; abundance: -; CDR3aa: CASSSSRGNEKLFF; CDR3nt: TGTGCCAGCAGTTCTTCCAGGGGAAATGAAAAACTGTTTTTT
d_gene: -; j_gene: TRBJ2-3; v_gene: TRBV5-1; abundance: -; CDR3aa: CASRVAPRVGDTQYF; CDR3nt: TGCGCCAGCAGAGTAGCCCCGCGGGTGGGAGATACGCAGTATTTT
d_gene: TRBD1; j_gene: TRBJ1-5; v_gene: TRBV27; abundance: -; CDR3aa: CASSRRGQGYQPQHF; CDR3nt: TGTGCCAGCAGTCGTCGGGGACAGGGGTATCAGCCCCAGCATTTT
d_gene: TRBD1; j_gene: TRBJ2-7; v_gene: TRBV5-5; abundance: -; CDR3aa: CASSEERGHFRQSFSYEQYF; CDR3nt: TGTGCCAGCAGCGAAGAAAGGGGGCATTTTCGACAAAGCTTCTCCTACGAGCAGTACTTC
d_gene: -; j_gene: TRBJ2-1; v_gene: TRBV7-3; abundance: once; CDR3aa: CASSFSGYRYNEQFF; CDR3nt: TGTGCCAGCAGCTTCTCGGGGTACCGCTACAATGAGCAGTTCTTC
d_gene: -; j_gene: TRBJ1-5; v_gene: TRBV19; abundance: -; CDR3aa: CASSIWGGSNQPQHF; CDR3nt: TGTGCCAGTAGTATTTGGGGAGGAAGCAATCAGCCCCAGCATTTT
d_gene: -; j_gene: TRBJ1-1; v_gene: TRBV14; abundance: -; CDR3aa: CASSDSFSSRAFF; CDR3nt: TGTGCCAGCAGTGACAGTTTCTCGAGTAGAGCTTTCTTT
d_gene: TRBD1; j_gene: TRBJ1-2; v_gene: TRBV10-3; abundance: -; CDR3aa: CAINDRDRRNGYTF; CDR3nt: TGTGCCATCAACGACCGGGACAGGAGAAATGGCTACACCTTC
d_gene: -; j_gene: TRBJ2-6; v_gene: TRBV18; abundance: -; CDR3aa: CASVTGGTGANVLTF; CDR3nt: TGTGCCAGCGTCACTGGAGGGACCGGGGCCAACGTCCTGACTTTC
d_gene: -; j_gene: TRBJ1-6; v_gene: TRBV14; abundance: -; CDR3aa: CASSQRDTSPLHF; CDR3nt: TGTGCCAGCAGCCAGAGGGACACCTCACCCCTCCACTTT
d_gene: -; j_gene: TRBJ1-2; v_gene: TRBV2; abundance: -; CDR3aa: CASSYSINGYTF; CDR3nt: TGTGCCAGCAGTTACAGCATCAATGGCTACACCTTC
d_gene: -; j_gene: TRBJ1-2; v_gene: TRBV5-8; abundance: -; CDR3aa: CASSFQGGPYGYTF; CDR3nt: TGTGCCAGCAGCTTCCAAGGAGGGCCGTATGGCTACACCTTC